This T cell receptor (beta chain) was recovered during a study of T-cell memory formation after mild COVID-19. There are a few counts of this clonotype. Antigen unknown. One entry per CDR3 protein results from TCRdb running MiXCR on the 5' RACE reads. The profile shows a few hundred thousand distinct CDR3 sequences, 20% to 25% of them singletons. General study results and limits: CD4+ contracting clones were found mainly in CM and EM, and CD8+ ones in EMRA.

With 5 bases removed from V and 1 base from J, the gap between germline ends came to 19 bases. Germline CDR1 reads SGHTA; CDR2 reads FQGNSA. The CDR3 has 17 amino acids. The sample consisted of PBMCs or a T cell subset sorted from them (not recorded which). The chain is built from TRBV7-2 and TRBJ2-3; perhaps D is TRBD1 or TRBD2 (6 bases each). The receptor comes from a man younger than 30 who had mild COVID-19 (a few samples of this study predate the infection). Cell type and time point are not known. The CDR3: CASSPLSSGARTDTQYF. CDR3 DNA: TGTGCCAGCAGCCCTCTTTCGTCGGGGGCTCGCACAGATACGCAGTATTTT.